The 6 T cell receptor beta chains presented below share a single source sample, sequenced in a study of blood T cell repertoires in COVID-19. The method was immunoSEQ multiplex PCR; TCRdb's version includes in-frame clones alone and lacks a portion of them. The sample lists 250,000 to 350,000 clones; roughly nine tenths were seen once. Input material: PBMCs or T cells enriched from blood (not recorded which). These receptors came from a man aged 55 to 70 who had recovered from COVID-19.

Here the CDR3 reads CASSYSGGQETQYF. The CDR3 DNA sequence: TGTGCCAGCAGTTACTCCGGGGGTCAAGAGACCCAGTACTTC. The gene calls are TRBV6-5 and TRBJ2-5; D might be TRBD2 (6 bases). The CDR3 spans 14 residues. The germline V gene has CDR1 MNHEY and CDR2 SVGAGI. Trimming pared 0 bases from V and 2 bases from J, leaving 7 bases between.

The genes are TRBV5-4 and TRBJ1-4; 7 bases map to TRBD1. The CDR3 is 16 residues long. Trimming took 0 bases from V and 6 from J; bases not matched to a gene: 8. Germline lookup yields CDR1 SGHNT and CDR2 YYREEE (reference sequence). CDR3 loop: CASSLGPDRDYEKLFF. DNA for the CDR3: TGTGCCAGCAGCTTGGGACCCGACAGGGACTATGAAAAACTGTTTTTT. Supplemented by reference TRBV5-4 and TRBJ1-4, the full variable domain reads ETGVTQSPTHLIKTRGQQVTLRCSSQSGHNTVSWYQQALGQGPQFIFQYYREEENGRGNFPPRFSGLQFPNYSSELNVNALELDDSALYLCASSLGPDRDYEKLFFGSGTQLSVL.

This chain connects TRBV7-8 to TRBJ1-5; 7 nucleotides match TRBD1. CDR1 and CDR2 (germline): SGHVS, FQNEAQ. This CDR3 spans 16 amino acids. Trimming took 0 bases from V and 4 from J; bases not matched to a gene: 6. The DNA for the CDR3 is TGTGCCAGCAGCTTAGCCGGACAGGTTCGTAATCAGCCCCAGCATTTT. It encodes CASSLAGQVRNQPQHF.

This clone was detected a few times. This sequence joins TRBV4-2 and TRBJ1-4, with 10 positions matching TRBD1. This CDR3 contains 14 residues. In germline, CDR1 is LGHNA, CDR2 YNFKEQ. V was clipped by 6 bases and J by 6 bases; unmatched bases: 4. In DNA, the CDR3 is TGTGCCAGCAGTTTCGGGACAGGGGATGAAAAACTGTTTTTT. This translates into CASSFGTGDEKLFF.

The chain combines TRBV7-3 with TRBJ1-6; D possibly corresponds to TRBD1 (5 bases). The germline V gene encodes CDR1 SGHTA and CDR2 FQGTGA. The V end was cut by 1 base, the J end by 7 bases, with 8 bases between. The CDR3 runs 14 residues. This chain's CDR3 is CASSLKAGNSPLHF. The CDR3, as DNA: TGTGCCAGCAGCTTAAAGGCAGGGAATTCACCCCTCCACTTT.

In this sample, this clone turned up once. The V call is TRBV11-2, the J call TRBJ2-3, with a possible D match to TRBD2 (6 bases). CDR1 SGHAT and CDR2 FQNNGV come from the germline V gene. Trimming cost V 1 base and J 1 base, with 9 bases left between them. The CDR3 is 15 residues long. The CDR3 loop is CASSLGGVRTDTQYF. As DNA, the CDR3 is TGTGCCAGCAGCTTAGGGGGGGTTCGCACAGATACGCAGTATTTT.